These 16 T cell receptor beta chains came from one sample sequenced in a study of T cells in Graves' hyperthyroidism and ophthalmopathy. From RNA transcripts, TCR beta CDR3 regions were amplified. TCR CDR3 underwent first-round RT-PCR with the HTBI primer set. MiXCR, run by TCRdb on the multiplex PCR reads, gives a single entry per CDR3 protein. Counted here are about 590,000 distinct CDR3 sequences, around 16% occurring once; the ten biggest clones make up around 7.8%. The sample was blood. These receptors all come from a woman between 25 and 40 years old with Graves' hyperthyroidism.

This clonotype was observed many times. The rearrangement links TRBV7-9 to TRBJ2-3; D remains unclear. Trimming shortened V by 0 bases and J by 3 bases, and 16 bases separated the two germline ends. Per the germline V gene, CDR1 is SEHNR and CDR2 is FQNEAQ (reference sequence). The CDR3 length is 17 residues. The CDR3 loop is CASSLALGPGRTDTQYF. The CDR3 DNA is TGTGCCAGCAGCTTAGCTCTAGGCCCTGGTAGAACAGATACGCAGTATTTT.

This clonotype has a count of ten or more. The chain has TRBV3-1 and TRBJ2-3; maybe TRBD2 (6 bases). Per the germline V gene, CDR1 is LGHDT and CDR2 is YNNKEL (reference sequence). This CDR3 is 15 amino acids long. V lost 5 bases and J 6 bases, leaving 18 bases between the germline ends. CDR3 bases: TGTGCCAGCAGCAAGTTCGGGACTCGGGGGGATACGCAGTATTTT. Protein product: CASSKFGTRGDTQYF.

This clonotype was detected many times. This chain joins TRBV3-1 and TRBJ2-2, with D unresolved. The CDR3 spans 17 residues. Germline V lookup: CDR1 LGHDT, CDR2 YNNKEL (reference sequence). Between the trimmed V and J ends, which lost 0 bases and 0 bases, there was a span of 11 bases. DNA for the CDR3: TGTGCCAGCAGCCAAGATCTAGGCAGTACGAACACCGGGGAGCTGTTTTTT. This encodes CASSQDLGSTNTGELFF.

V is TRBV7-9 and J is TRBJ2-3, with a possible D match to TRBD1 (5 bases). Trimming removed 2 bases from V and 4 bases from J, with 16 bases in between. In germline, CDR1 is SEHNR, CDR2 FQNEAQ (reference sequence). There are 16 residues in the CDR3. CDR3 sequence reads: CASSLTQGRVADTQYF. DNA of the CDR3: TGTGCCAGCAGCTTAACTCAAGGCAGGGTTGCAGATACGCAGTATTTT.

This clonotype was seen only a few times. The chain joins TRBV9 to TRBJ1-1; TRBD1 matches at 9 bases. The CDR3 runs to 15 residues. Germline loops: CDR1 SGDLS, CDR2 YYNGEE. Germline trimming cut 2 bases from V and 5 bases from J; bases unmatched to any gene: 7. The chain's CDR3 is CASSVEQGASTEAFF. The CDR3 DNA reads TGTGCCAGCAGCGTCGAACAGGGGGCAAGTACTGAAGCTTTCTTT. The whole variable domain, remainder taken from reference TRBV9 and TRBJ1-1, is DSGVTQTPKHLITATGQRVTLRCSPRSGDLSVYWYQQSLDQGLQFLIQYYNGEERAKGNILERFSAQQFPDLHSELNLSSLELGDSALYFCASSVEQGASTEAFFGQGTRLTVV.

The J gene is TRBJ2-7, the V gene TRBV3-1, with D tentatively TRBD1 (5 bases). CDR1 is LGHDT, CDR2 YNNKEL, per germline (reference sequence). The CDR3 runs to 14 residues. Deletions cut 0 bases from V and 3 bases from J, with 9 bases between. This chain's CDR3 is CASSQEGQLYEQYF. In nucleotides, the CDR3 is TGTGCCAGCAGCCAAGAAGGACAACTCTACGAGCAGTACTTC.

The V call is TRBV20-1, the J call TRBJ2-7; D gene uncertain. There are 14 residues in the CDR3. Germline CDR1 reads DFQATT; CDR2 reads SNEGSKA (reference sequence). Between the trimmed V and J ends, which lost 2 bases and 2 bases, there was a span of 13 bases. The CDR3 reads CSARTALRTYEQYF. The CDR3 region has the DNA TGCAGTGCTAGAACAGCCCTAAGAACCTACGAGCAGTACTTC.

This clonotype was picked up many times. The gene calls are TRBV12-3 or TRBV12-4 and TRBJ1-2; 7 bases agree with TRBD1. J gave up 9 bases and V 3 bases, and 16 bases lay outside the gene matches. The CDR3 is 16 residues long. CDR3 in amino acids: CASSFSGTENAWRYTF. The CDR3 coding sequence is TGTGCCAGCAGTTTTTCCGGGACAGAAAACGCCTGGCGCTACACCTTC.

The chain employs TRBV30 and TRBJ1-1; D might be TRBD1 (6 bases). V shed 5 bases and J shed 5 bases, with 12 bases lying between them. This CDR3 is 12 amino acids long. The germline V gene has CDR1 GTSNPN and CDR2 SVGIG (reference sequence). CDR3 residues: CAWATQGTEAFF. Here the CDR3 DNA reads TGTGCCTGGGCGACCCAGGGGACTGAAGCTTTCTTT.

This clonotype was seen repeatedly, ten times or more. The chain couples TRBV18 to TRBJ2-3, with 7 bases matching TRBD1. In germline, CDR1 is KGHSH, CDR2 LQKENI. J lost 3 bases, V lost 3 bases, and 0 bases had no gene match. The CDR3 runs to 13 residues. Here the CDR3 reads CASSPTGTDTQYF. DNA for the CDR3: TGTGCCAGCTCACCGACAGGGACAGATACGCAGTATTTT.

V gene TRBV6-1 combines with J gene TRBJ2-1; 7 bases map to TRBD2. This CDR3 is 15 amino acids long. Germline CDR1 reads MNHNS; CDR2 reads SASEGT. Trimming took 4 bases from V and 5 from J; bases not matched to a gene: 8. For the CDR3, the DNA is TGTGCCAGCAGTGTAACGGCGGGAGCGGACAATGAGCAGTTCTTC. Its translation: CASSVTAGADNEQFF.

This clonotype has just a few counts. The rearrangement joins TRBV30 to TRBJ2-4, with D possibly being TRBD1 or TRBD2 (5 bases each). CDR3 length: 16 amino acids. CDR1 is GTSNPN and CDR2 is SVGIG in the germline V gene (reference sequence). V lost 0 bases, J lost 0 bases, and 12 bases lay in between. The CDR3 sequence is CAWSVWGPLAKNIQYF. CDR3 DNA: TGTGCCTGGAGTGTCTGGGGACCGCTAGCCAAAAACATTCAGTACTTC.

This clonotype was seen more than once but under ten times. The V gene is TRBV9, the J gene TRBJ2-5; D gene uncertain. CDR1 SGDLS and CDR2 YYNGEE come from the germline V gene. CDR3 length: 13 residues. Trimming pared 0 bases from V and 4 bases from J, leaving 7 bases between. CDR3 sequence (DNA): TGTGCCAGCAGCGTAGCCCCAGGAGAGACCCAGTACTTC. This encodes CASSVAPGETQYF.

This clonotype appeared many times. This rearrangement joins TRBV7-2 to TRBJ2-1, with TRBD2 identical over 10 bases. The V segment lost 5 bases and the J segment 7 bases; nucleotides outside the gene matches: 14. Germline V lookup: CDR1 SGHTA, CDR2 FQGNSA. CDR3 length: 17 amino acids. CDR3 in amino acids: CASSVRALAGVGNEQFF. The CDR3 DNA follows: TGTGCCAGCAGCGTACGCGCCCTAGCGGGAGTGGGGAATGAGCAGTTCTTC.

This clonotype was counted a few times. This chain links TRBV19 with TRBJ2-2, with D hard to call. The germline CDR1 and CDR2 sequences are LNHDA and SQIVND (reference sequence). The CDR3 totals 13 residues. V was clipped by 4 bases and J by 6 bases, with 9 bases between them. The CDR3 is CASSTRVPGELFF. CDR3 nucleotide sequence: TGTGCCAGTAGTACCCGCGTACCCGGGGAGCTGTTTTTT.

This clonotype was recorded at least ten times. The J gene is TRBJ2-7, the V gene TRBV20-1; 8 bases line up with TRBD2. The CDR3 contains 14 residues. Losses at the gene ends were 1 base for V and 5 bases for J; bases not matched to a gene: 7. The germline V gene has CDR1 DFQATT and CDR2 SNEGSKA (reference sequence). The CDR3 spells CSARVAGGFHEQYF. DNA for the CDR3: TGCAGTGCTAGAGTTGCGGGAGGTTTTCACGAGCAGTACTTC.